Listed below are T cell receptor beta chains from one sample, sequenced in a study of PD-1 blockade in classical Hodgkin lymphoma. TCRdb's table, derived via immunoSEQ multiplex PCR, lists solely in-frame clones and lacks some. The sample holds roughly 70,000 clones; over 90% are singletons and the top ten take 2.6%. Sequences were obtained from peripheral blood mononuclear cells (PBMCs). These receptors were collected from a human donor with classical Hodgkin lymphoma. CDR3s include the opening cysteine and the closing phenylalanine or tryptophan. A D gene is named only where the DNA matches it firmly. Clone size is given for some rows only: seen once, a few or many times, or a class if the clone is expanded.

j_call	cdr3_length	clone_size	v_call	d_call	cdr3_nt	cdr3_aa
TRBJ1-2	15	-	TRBV5-4	TRBD1	TGTGCCAGCAGCGGGGACAGGGGGCAGGACTATGGCTACACCTTC	CASSGDRGQDYGYTF
TRBJ2-6	16	once	TRBV5-1	-	TGCGCCAGCAGCTTGCAAGGGGTATCGGGGGCCAACGTCCTGACTTTC	CASSLQGVSGANVLTF
TRBJ2-7	12	-	TRBV7-2	-	TGTGCCAGCAGCTCGGACCGCACCGAGCAGTACTTC	CASSSDRTEQYF
TRBJ2-1	14	-	TRBV5-8	-	TGTGCCAGCAGGCGTGGGACCATATACAATGAGCAGTTCTTC	CASRRGTIYNEQFF
TRBJ1-2	15	-	TRBV5-8	-	TGTGCCAGCAGCTTTGATGAGGGGATGAACTATGGCTACACCTTC	CASSFDEGMNYGYTF
TRBJ1-1	12	-	TRBV5-6	TRBD1	TGTGCCAGCAGCCCAGGGACAGTTGAAGCTTTCTTT	CASSPGTVEAFF
TRBJ1-2	14	once	TRBV5-4	-	TGTGCCAGCAGCCCGGGGACATTTAACTATGGCTACACCTTC	CASSPGTFNYGYTF
TRBJ2-7	14	once	TRBV5-1	TRBD2	TGCGCCAGCAGCCCCTTAGCGGGGGGGCCCGAGCAGTACTTC	CASSPLAGGPEQYF
TRBJ1-2	16	-	TRBV5-1	-	TGCGCCAGCAGCTTTGGGTGGGGTGAGATGCTGTCTGGCTACACCTTC	CASSFGWGEMLSGYTF
TRBJ1-1	13	-	TRBV29-1	-	TGCAGCGTTGTTGGGCGGACGAACACTGAAGCTTTCTTT	CSVVGRTNTEAFF
TRBJ1-2	17	-	TRBV2	-	TGTGCCAGCAGTGAATTTAGGGGGGCGAACACTAACTATGGCTACACCTTC	CASSEFRGANTNYGYTF
TRBJ2-6	16	-	TRBV7-2	-	TGTGCCAGCAGCTTAGATGGGGGACCCGGGGCCAACGTCCTGACTTTC	CASSLDGGPGANVLTF
TRBJ1-2	14	-	TRBV5-6	-	TGTGCCAGCAGCTCACCGGGACGGGACTATGGCTACACCTTC	CASSSPGRDYGYTF
TRBJ2-5	19	-	TRBV4-2	TRBD1	TGTGCCAGCAGCCAAGGGGAAAGTGGCCGGGACAGGGGGCGAGAGACCCAGTACTTC	CASSQGESGRDRGRETQYF
TRBJ2-7	15	-	TRBV18	-	TGTGCCAGCTCTACGGGTTCCACCGGATCCTACGAGCAGTACTTC	CASSTGSTGSYEQYF
TRBJ1-5	15	-	TRBV28	-	TGTGCCAGCAGTCCCGTGGGCAGGGGTAATCAGCCCCAGCATTTT	CASSPVGRGNQPQHF
TRBJ1-1	14	-	TRBV28	-	TGTGCCATCGATAGACCGGCTATGAACACTGAAGCTTTCTTT	CAIDRPAMNTEAFF
TRBJ1-5	15	few	TRBV6-5	-	TGTGCCAGCAGGCGACAGCAAAATAGCAATCAGCCCCAGCATTTT	CASRRQQNSNQPQHF
TRBJ1-1	14	-	TRBV29-1	-	TGCAGCGTTGAAAGAGTACAGGGGAACACTGAAGCTTTCTTT	CSVERVQGNTEAFF
TRBJ1-2	19	few	TRBV7-2	TRBD1	TGTGCCAGCAGCCCAACAACAGGGGGCGCAGGGTTTTTTGGGTATGGCTACACCTTC	CASSPTTGGAGFFGYGYTF
TRBJ1-2	15	-	TRBV6-5	TRBD1	TGTGCCAGCAGTCAGGAAGGACAGGGCGTTTATGGCTACACCTTC	CASSQEGQGVYGYTF
TRBJ1-2	14	-	TRBV18	-	TGTGCCAGCTCGTCGACTGCTGCGGACTATGGCTACACCTTC	CASSSTAADYGYTF
TRBJ1-1	14	-	TRBV2	TRBD1	TGTGCCAGCAGTGTAACAGGGGCCTACACTGAAGCTTTCTTT	CASSVTGAYTEAFF
TRBJ1-5	15	-	TRBV5-1	-	TGCGCCAGCAGCTTGAGGGGGGGAGGAAATCAGCCCCAGCATTTT	CASSLRGGGNQPQHF
TRBJ2-1	13	-	TRBV5-1	-	TGCGCCAGCACCATCACAGGTTACAATGAGCAGTTCTTC	CASTITGYNEQFF
TRBJ2-7	11	-	TRBV27	-	TGTGCCAGCAGTCCATCCTACGAGCAGTACTTC	CASSPSYEQYF